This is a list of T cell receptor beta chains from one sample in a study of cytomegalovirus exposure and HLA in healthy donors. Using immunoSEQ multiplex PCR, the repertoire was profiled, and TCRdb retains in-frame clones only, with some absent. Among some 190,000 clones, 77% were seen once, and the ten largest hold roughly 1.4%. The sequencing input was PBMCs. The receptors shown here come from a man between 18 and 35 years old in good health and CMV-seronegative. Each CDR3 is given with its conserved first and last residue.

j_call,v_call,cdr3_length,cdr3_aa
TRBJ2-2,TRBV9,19,CASSVAVYTGTDNTGELFF
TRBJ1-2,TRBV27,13,CASSLGQGYGYTF
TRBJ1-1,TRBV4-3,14,CASSRQGRSPEAFF
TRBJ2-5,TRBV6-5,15,CASSPYRTGGETQYF
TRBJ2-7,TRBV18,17,CASSVPGQGHSSYEQYF
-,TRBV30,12,CAWSEQDNEQYF
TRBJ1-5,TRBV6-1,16,CASSGKGGGSNQPQHF
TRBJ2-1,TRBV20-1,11,CSAQTSGPQFF
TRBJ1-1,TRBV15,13,CATSREPRTEAFF
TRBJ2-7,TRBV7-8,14,CASSPWGQSYEQYF
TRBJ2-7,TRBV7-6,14,CASSLTSGRTEQYF
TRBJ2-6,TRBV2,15,CASSDRGLGANVLTF
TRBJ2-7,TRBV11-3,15,CASSFRRLAGDEQYF
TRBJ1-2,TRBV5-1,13,CASSLGTGEGYTF
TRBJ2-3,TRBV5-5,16,CASSLGASLSTDTQYF
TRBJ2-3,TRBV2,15,CASSRLAGGTDTQYF
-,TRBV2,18,CARVIPHRDRGISYEQYF
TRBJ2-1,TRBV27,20,CASSKGPGTSGSASYNEQFF
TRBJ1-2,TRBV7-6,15,CASSLDPGVDYGYTF
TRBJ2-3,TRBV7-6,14,CASSLSGSTDTQYF
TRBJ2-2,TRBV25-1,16,CASSEPGGRPVGELFF
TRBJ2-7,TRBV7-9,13,CATQIAELGEQYF
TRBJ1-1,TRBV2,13,CASSGDRATEAFF
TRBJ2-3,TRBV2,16,CASSESELPSTDTQYF
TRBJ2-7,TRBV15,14,CATSRGRWAYEQYF
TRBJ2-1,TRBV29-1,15,CSVGLGQKVYNEQFF
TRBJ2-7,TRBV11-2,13,CASSLTGAHEQYF
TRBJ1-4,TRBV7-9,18,CASSLVLMGAAANEKLFF